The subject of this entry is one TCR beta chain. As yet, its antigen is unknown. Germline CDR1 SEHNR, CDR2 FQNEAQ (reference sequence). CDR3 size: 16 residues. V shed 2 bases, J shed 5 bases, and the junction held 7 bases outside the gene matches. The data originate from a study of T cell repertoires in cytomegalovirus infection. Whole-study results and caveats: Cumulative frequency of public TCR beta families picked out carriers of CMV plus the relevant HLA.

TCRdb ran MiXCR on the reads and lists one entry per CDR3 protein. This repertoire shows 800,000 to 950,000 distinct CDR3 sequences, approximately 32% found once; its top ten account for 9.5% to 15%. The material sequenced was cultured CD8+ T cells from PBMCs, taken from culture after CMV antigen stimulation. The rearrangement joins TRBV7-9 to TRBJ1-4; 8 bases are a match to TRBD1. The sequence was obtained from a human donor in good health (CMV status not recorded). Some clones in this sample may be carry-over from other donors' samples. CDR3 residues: CASSLMQGALNEKLFF. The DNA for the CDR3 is TGTGCCAGCAGCTTAATGCAGGGGGCGTTAAATGAAAAACTGTTTTTT.